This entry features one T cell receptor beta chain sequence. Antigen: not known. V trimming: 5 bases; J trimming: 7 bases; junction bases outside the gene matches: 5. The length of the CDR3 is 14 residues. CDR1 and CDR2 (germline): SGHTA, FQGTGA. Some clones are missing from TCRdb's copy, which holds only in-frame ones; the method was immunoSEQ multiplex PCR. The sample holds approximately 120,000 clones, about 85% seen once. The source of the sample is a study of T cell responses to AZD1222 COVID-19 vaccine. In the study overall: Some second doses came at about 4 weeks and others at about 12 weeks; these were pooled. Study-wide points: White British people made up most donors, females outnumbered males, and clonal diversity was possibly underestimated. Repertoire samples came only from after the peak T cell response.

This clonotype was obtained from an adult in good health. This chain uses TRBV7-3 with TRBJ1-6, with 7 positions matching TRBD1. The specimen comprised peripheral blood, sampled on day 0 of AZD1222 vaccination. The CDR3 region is CASSQGTENSPLHF. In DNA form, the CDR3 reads TGTGCCAGCAGCCAAGGGACAGAGAATTCACCCCTCCACTTT.